This T cell receptor (beta chain) is from a study of cytomegalovirus exposure and HLA in healthy donors (TCRdb year 2017). At the level of the whole study: An earlier analysis of roughly 500 of the donors reported around 280 Gb of sequence data and 95 million to 120 million unique TCR beta sequences obtained from 150 million to 200 million T cells. Around 320 gigabases of sequencing data and 70 million to 85 million unique TCR sequences were included in an early release covering around 650 HLA-typed donors. Of the 350 to 400 genotyped donors, over 65% fell in the genetic ancestry cluster associated with self-reported Caucasian donors. The study was designed to test whether signatures of past pathogen exposure could be identified by cataloging public T cell receptors. The T cell repertoires of under 750 subjects were profiled by immunosequencing and related to cytomegalovirus serostatus. A separate validation cohort of about 110 different subjects was used in addition to the 666-subject first cohort. To predict cytomegalovirus infection status, the study combined high-throughput TCR immunosequencing, statistical association of individual TCRs with disease status, and machine learning. A later analysis re-examined previously published TCR beta repertoires from about 670 donors and added high-resolution HLA genotyping to investigate patterns of TCR occurrence. Rather than using new phenotypic data, the later analysis identified candidate immune exposures from TCR beta sequences and from how often those sequences occurred across donors. An earlier analysis of 587 of the donors used high-throughput TCR beta sequencing to judge whether each TCR beta V gene segment behaved as functional or pseudogenic. Donor age, sex, ethnicity and CMV serostatus were collected together with the repertoire data. A later genetic analysis used genome-wide SNP genotypes for about 60% of the roughly 700 donors, treating that subset as a discovery cohort. Every repertoire in the discovery cohort had been generated on one and the same sequencing platform. HLA typing covered class I and class II loci at four-digit resolution. Typing coverage varied by locus: roughly 620-640 donors for A, B, C, DRB1 and DQB1; around 560 for DQA1; some 610 for DPA1; approximately 490 for DPB1. A few DR-DQ haplotypes were handled as single units for association and clustering because linkage in the cohort was strong. Across 300 to 400 genotyped donors of the cohort, an average of about 250,000 unique TCR beta nucleotide sequences per donor were sequenced, and approximately 19% of those sequences were non-productive. Paper-wide results and their limitations: Immune exposure information for the cohort was limited to CMV serostatus. A later analysis found that TCR association rates varied across HLA loci, with DRB1 alleles showing the most associated TCRs and HLA-C alleles the fewest. A few of the identified cytomegalovirus-associated TCR beta chains were confirmed in vitro to be specific for cytomegalovirus antigens. Roughly uniform sequencing depth across donors was assumed in presence/absence analyses, although this assumption may not hold. A group of highly shared sequence variants was considered likely to be a technical artifact of the sequencing pipeline. Approximately 18 rarely observed V segments, including chromosome 9 orphons, were excluded from the earlier analysis of several hundred of the donors because counts were too low. The study listed 164 TCR beta chains as associated with cytomegalovirus. V-gene and J-gene trimming of TCR beta chains was associated with a missense DCLRE1C variant in a later genetic analysis, and the association was replicated in an independent cohort. This cohort had only TCR beta chains sequenced, and the lack of alpha or paired-chain data limited which features could be detected. Because HLA typing was missing for some donors at each locus, association tests included only the typed subset. In a later genetic analysis, fewer N-insertions in productive TCRs were reported among donors in an Asian-associated ancestry cluster than the approximately 710-donor mean. In a later analysis, most CMV-associated TCR beta chains were found to appear HLA-restricted, with HLA associations seemingly driven largely by CMV exposure. When HLA alleles, especially DR and DQ, strongly co-occurred, TCR associations were difficult to assign to individual alleles. Correlated functional status among segregating V segments might be attributable to linkage disequilibrium, but an unknown experimental factor could not be ruled out. In both the original and validation cohorts, the classifier was reported to diagnose cytomegalovirus status with high specificity and sensitivity. A further reported finding was that TCR beta sequences accurately predicted the HLA-A and HLA-B alleles for most subjects in the first cohort. In a later analysis, HLA-associated TCR beta chains were found to be more clonally expanded and to have lower generation probabilities than equally common non-associated chains. Most TCR sequences were observed very rarely across donors, whereas some public TCRs were present in many individuals. In a later analysis, some 17,000 TCR beta sequences were associated with specific HLA alleles at a false discovery rate of 0.05. Several of the top co-occurrence clusters appeared to be linked to parvovirus B19, influenza, CMV and Epstein-Barr virus, according to a later analysis. The authors suggested that the approach could potentially be extended to other disease states and immunological phenotypes. In an earlier analysis of some 550 of the donors, most TCR beta V segments were observed in productive rearrangements about 87% or about 30% of the time, broadly matching IMGT annotations.

In the case of this clone: Its antigen is currently not known.

The cohort consisted of 650 to 700 healthy bone marrow donors. At the time of sampling, every cohort member was nominally healthy, though immune exposures that went unrecorded were likely present. The donor was CMV seropositive and was included in the group of almost 300 seropositive cohort members. A peripheral blood sample was collected from each donor, and TCR beta sequencing was performed on peripheral blood mononuclear cells. Genomic DNA was extracted from the blood cell samples with the Qiagen DNeasy Blood Extraction Kit. The library was obtained by the immunoSEQ multiplex PCR assay. For the multiplex PCR, a mixture combining 60 forward primers for TCR Vbeta segments and 13 reverse primers for TCR Jbeta segments was used. A multiplex PCR assay on genomic DNA amplified the CDR3 region of rearranged TCR beta genes. On the Illumina HiSeq System, the amplified TCR beta libraries were sequenced as 87-base-pair reads. The source study handled its data this way. In a later analysis, tens of millions of unique TCR beta chains were counted across the 500 to 850 repertoires, and roughly 9.9 million of these chains were shared by at least two donors. Raw reads were error-corrected and collapsed into unique sequences by a nearest-neighbor algorithm in which closely related sequences were merged to remove PCR and sequencing errors. Alignment of CDR3 sequences to IMGT reference sequences was used to assign V, D and J gene segments. For a sequence to be retained, a match of at least six nucleotides was required to both a V gene segment and a J gene segment. Rearrangements were called productive when the CDR3 lacked stop codons and stayed in frame with V and J; all others were non-productive. Following IMGT convention, CDR3 was defined as the stretch from the second conserved V-encoded cysteine up to the conserved J-encoded phenylalanine. Sequences without an unambiguous match to a single V gene segment were excluded from the earlier analysis of 450 to 650 of the donors. In an earlier analysis of 500 to 750 of the donors, V segments were called functional above 56.7% productive rearrangements and were called segregating when the between-donor standard deviation exceeded 5%. A statistical classification framework was built to diagnose cytomegalovirus status from the catalog of TCR beta chain sequences. In a later analysis, TCR nucleotide sequences were compared against IMGT/GENE-DB human TR gene sequences so that V and J genes could be assigned. In a later analysis, CDR3 sequences and most-parsimonious VDJ recombination scenarios were assigned using the TCRdist pipeline. In a later analysis, each TCR beta chain was defined by its CDR3 amino acid sequence together with its V-gene family, and reads lacking a unique V-gene family were excluded. A later analysis removed several hundred highly shared, low-generation-probability nucleotide sequences to deal with suspected cross-contamination and a sequencing artifact. In a later analysis, a clonal expansion index for each public chain was calculated from normalized within-repertoire ranks of inferred template counts. In a later analysis, generation probabilities were computed with a VDJ recombination model fitted to out-of-frame rearrangements, and the resulting probabilities were checked against IGoR. In a later analysis, hypergeometric tests were used to score TCR-TCR, TCR-HLA and TCR-CMV co-occurrence, with a repertoire-size bias correction applied to TCR pairs. A later analysis estimated false discovery rates by permuting HLA or CMV assignments 20 times. In a later analysis, co-occurring TCRs were grouped using DBSCAN, and TCRdist sequence similarity was added for clustering within HLA-allele-positive subsets. For co-occurrence clustering, repertoires with fewer than 30,000 or more than 120,000 public chains were excluded, along with a handful of repertoires with anomalous nucleotide sharing. TCRdb provides this immuneACCESS table in a form limited to in-frame rearrangements. Some clones are lacking; in checked studies, under half of them reflect an unresolved V gene, and why the rest are absent is not known. The V and J calls and clone size come from that table; D and trimming were worked out from the DNA. This sample's table lists 70,000 to 90,000 clones. The top ten constitute 3.5% to 4% of the sample.

The sample comprised PBMCs. This clonotype was sampled from a man aged 18 to 35 in good health and CMV-seropositive.

This receptor has the CDR3 CAWSLTGYSNQPQHF. The DNA sequence is as follows: TGTGCCTGGAGCCTCACGGGTTATAGCAATCAGCCCCAGCATTTT. This chain is built from TRBV30 and TRBJ1-5; no D gene can be assigned with confidence. Trimming costs V 3 bases and J 0 bases, and their ends lie 12 bases apart. The germline V gene (reference sequence) supplies CDR1 GTSNPN and CDR2 SVGIG. The cysteine opens and the phenylalanine closes a CDR3 of 15 amino acids. Left in the record is the CDR3 DNA by itself, 45 bases read in frame from the first base.